The subject of this entry is one T cell receptor beta chain. These data belong to a study of blood T cell repertoires in COVID-19. Study overall: Collection of acute and convalescent COVID-19 samples took place in the United States, Italy and Spain.

CDR3 length equals 13 residues. CDR1 is SQVTM, CDR2 ANQGSEA, per germline. Trimming left V 4 bases short and J 3 bases short, with 11 bases between. Sequenced by immunoSEQ multiplex PCR; TCRdb stores in-frame clones only, minus some. The table shows some 64,000 clones, with under 80% occurring only once. The sequencing input was peripheral blood. The chain uses TRBV29-1 and TRBJ2-3; tentative D call: TRBD1 (6 bases). The clonotype comes from a human donor in a cohort sampled during active COVID-19. CDR3 in amino acids: CSVGQGSTDTQYF. The CDR3 nucleotides are TGCAGCGTTGGCCAGGGGAGTACAGATACGCAGTATTTT.